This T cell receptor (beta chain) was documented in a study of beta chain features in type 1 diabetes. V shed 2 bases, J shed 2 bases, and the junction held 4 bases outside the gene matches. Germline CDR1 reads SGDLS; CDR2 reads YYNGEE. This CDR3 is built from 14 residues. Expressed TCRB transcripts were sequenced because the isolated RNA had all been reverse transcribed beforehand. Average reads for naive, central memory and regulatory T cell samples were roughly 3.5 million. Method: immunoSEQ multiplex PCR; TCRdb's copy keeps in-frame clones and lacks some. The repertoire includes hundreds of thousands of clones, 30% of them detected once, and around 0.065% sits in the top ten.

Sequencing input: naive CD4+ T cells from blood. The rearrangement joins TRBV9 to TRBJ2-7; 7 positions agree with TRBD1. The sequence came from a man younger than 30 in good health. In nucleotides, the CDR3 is TGTGCCAGCAGCGTTTCCGGGACAGCCTACGAGCAGTACTTC. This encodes CASSVSGTAYEQYF.